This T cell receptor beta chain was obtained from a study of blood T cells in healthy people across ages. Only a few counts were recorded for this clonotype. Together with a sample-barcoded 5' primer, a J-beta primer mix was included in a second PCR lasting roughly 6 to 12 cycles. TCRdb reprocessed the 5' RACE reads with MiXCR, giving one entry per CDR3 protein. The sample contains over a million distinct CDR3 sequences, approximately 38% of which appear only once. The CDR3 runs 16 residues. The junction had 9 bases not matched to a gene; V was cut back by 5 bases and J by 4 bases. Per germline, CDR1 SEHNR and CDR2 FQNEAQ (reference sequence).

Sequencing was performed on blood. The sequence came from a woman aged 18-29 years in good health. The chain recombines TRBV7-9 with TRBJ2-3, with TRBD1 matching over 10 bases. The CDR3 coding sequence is TGTGCCAGCAGCCTACCGACAGGGGGCGCCTCAGATACGCAGTATTTT. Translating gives CASSLPTGGASDTQYF.